What follows is one TCR beta chain and its context. Its antigen is unidentified. Sequencing targeted expressed TCRB transcripts, as all isolated RNA had been reverse transcribed. Method: immunoSEQ multiplex PCR; TCRdb's copy keeps in-frame clones and lacks some. The sample yields 600,000 or so clones, over 11% seen once. Per the germline V gene, CDR1 is SGDLS and CDR2 is YYNGEE. V gave up 5 bases and J gave up 10 bases; unmatched junction bases: 8. The CDR3 contains 15 residues. The data stem from a study of beta chain features in type 1 diabetes. Study observations and caveats: Moderately but significantly shorter TCRB CDR3s were found in Type 1 diabetes patients in all four CD4+ subsets.

J is TRBJ2-1 and V is TRBV9, with 14 bases matching TRBD2. The TCR originated in a man aged 18 to 29 with type 1 diabetes. Sequenced input: naive CD4+ T cells from blood. CDR3 bases: TGTGCCAGCAGTAGGACTAGCGGGAGGTTTGACGAGCAGTTCTTC. Translation gives CASSRTSGRFDEQFF.